The 13 T cell receptor beta chains in this list originate from one sample, sequenced in a study of monozygotic twins with inflammatory bowel disease (dated by TCRdb to about 2019). The library came from 5' RACE. For sequencing, an Illumina HiSeq 2500 was employed. TCRdb reprocessed the reads into one record per CDR3 protein sequence, lacking DNA. The sample's clone listing holds around 370,000 distinct CDR3 sequences. The ten largest account for 2.5% to 3% of the sample. Source material: blood. These receptors were taken from a human donor with ulcerative colitis or Crohn's disease, or a healthy co-twin of an affected twin (not recorded which).

The V call is TRBV15, the J call TRBJ2-1; TCRdb's D gene call, TRBD2, goes unchecked for lack of DNA. Germline V gene data show CDR1 as LNHNV and CDR2 as YYDKDF (reference sequence). The CDR3 contains 14 residues. The CDR3 sequence is CATSRDHAGGEQFF. The full variable domain, in which reference TRBV15 and TRBJ2-1 provide the parts outside the CDR3, is DAMVIQNPRYQVTQFGKPVTLSCSQTLNHNVMYWYQQKSSQAPKLLFHYYDKDFNNEADTPDNFQSRRPNTSFCFLDIRSPGLGDTAMYLCATSRDHAGGEQFFGPGTRLTVL.

V gene TRBV3-1 combines with J gene TRBJ2-6. The CDR3 is made up of 13 amino acids. Looked up from germline, CDR1 is LGHDT and CDR2 is YNNKEL (reference sequence). The CDR3 sequence is CASSQRGANVLTF. The full variable domain, completed using reference TRBV3-1 and TRBJ2-6, is DTAVSQTPKYLVTQMGNDKSIKCEQNLGHDTMYWYKQDSKKFLKIMFSYNNKELIINETVPNRFSPKSPDKAHLNLHINSLELGDSAVYFCASSQRGANVLTFGAGSRLTVL.

The genes are TRBV24-1 and TRBJ2-1. CDR1 is KGHDR and CDR2 is SFDVKD in the germline V gene. The CDR3 spans 11 residues. The CDR3 reads CATVSNNEQFF.

The V and J genes are TRBV5-1 and TRBJ1-1; TCRdb's assignment of TRBD1 cannot be checked, as there is no DNA. Germline CDR1 and CDR2: SGHRS and YFSETQ. CDR3 length equals 13 residues. CDR3 sequence reads: CASSYPGVTEAFF.

This chain uses TRBV5-1 with TRBJ1-1. Germline lookup yields CDR1 SGHRS and CDR2 YFSETQ. This CDR3 region has 15 residues. The CDR3: CASSPSGGVNTEAFF.

This chain joins TRBV9 and TRBJ2-5. This CDR3 contains 16 residues. Germline CDR1 and CDR2: SGDLS and YYNGEE. The chain's CDR3 is CASSVEQGNRWETQYF.

This chain joins TRBV19 and TRBJ1-1; there is no DNA to check the TCRdb D call of TRBD1. CDR1 and CDR2 (germline): LNHDA, SQIVND (reference sequence). The CDR3 consists of 14 residues. This CDR3 is CASSIVPGDTEAFF.

The V and J genes are TRBV7-9 and TRBJ1-2; TCRdb reports TRBD1, a call that lacks DNA to check it against. The CDR3 runs to 15 residues. Germline-derived CDR1 and CDR2 are SEHNR and FQNEAQ (reference sequence). The CDR3 sequence is CASSPRMTGNYGYTF.

The gene calls are TRBV11-1 and TRBJ1-1. The CDR3 is 13 amino acids. Per germline, CDR1 SGHAT and CDR2 FQDESV (reference sequence). This chain's CDR3 is CASSLGSGHEAFF.

The rearrangement links TRBV7-3 to TRBJ2-1; the TCRdb D gene call, TRBD2, has no DNA to confirm it. The CDR3 has 15 amino acids. Germline loops: CDR1 SGHTA, CDR2 FQGTGA. CDR3 in amino acids: CASSREPGTSTEQFF.

This chain joins TRBV4-3 and TRBJ1-5; TCRdb's D gene call, TRBD1, goes unchecked for lack of DNA. Germline V CDR1 and CDR2: LGHNA, YSLEER. This CDR3 region has 15 residues. CDR3 loop: CASSQDGRGDQPQHF.

V gene TRBV20-1 combines with J gene TRBJ1-6. This CDR3 spans 16 amino acids. From germline, CDR1 is DFQATT and CDR2 SNEGSKA (reference sequence). The CDR3 sequence is CSAIRGRSSYNSPLHF.

The rearrangement uses TRBV15 and TRBJ2-6; without DNA, the TCRdb call of TRBD1 cannot be checked. The CDR3 has 14 residues. From germline, CDR1 is LNHNV and CDR2 YYDKDF (reference sequence). CDR3 protein: CATEDRAGANVLTF.